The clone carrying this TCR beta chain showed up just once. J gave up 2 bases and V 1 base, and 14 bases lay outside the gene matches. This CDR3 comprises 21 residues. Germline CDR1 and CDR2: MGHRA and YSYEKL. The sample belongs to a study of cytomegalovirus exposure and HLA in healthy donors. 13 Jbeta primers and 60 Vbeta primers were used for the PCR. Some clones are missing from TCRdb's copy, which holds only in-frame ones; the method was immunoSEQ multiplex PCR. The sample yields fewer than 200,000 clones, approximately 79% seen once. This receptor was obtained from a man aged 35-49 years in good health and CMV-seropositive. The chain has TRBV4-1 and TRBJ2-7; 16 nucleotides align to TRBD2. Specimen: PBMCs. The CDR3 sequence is CASSQGRVLGTSGRAPYEQYF. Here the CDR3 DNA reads TGCGCCAGCAGCCAAGGTCGAGTCTTAGGGACTAGCGGGAGGGCCCCCTACGAGCAGTACTTC.